The sequence of this T cell receptor beta chain was determined in a study of T cell repertoires in cytomegalovirus infection. Each CDR3 protein is one row after TCRdb ran MiXCR on the reads. The sample holds 150,000 to 200,000 distinct CDR3 sequences, 28% seen once. The CDR3 has 16 residues. Trimming removed 5 bases from V and 5 bases from J; junction bases left unmatched: 11. The receptor comes from a human donor in good health (CMV status not recorded). Some clones in this sample may be carry-over from other donors' samples. The sample taken for sequencing was PBMCs. V and J are TRBV12-3 or TRBV12-4 and TRBJ2-7; 11 positions match TRBD2. This CDR3 reads CASSARLAGRGNEQYF. The CDR3, as DNA: TGTGCCAGCAGTGCGCGACTAGCGGGGCGTGGGAACGAGCAGTACTTC.